The table lists the clone carrying this TCR beta chain with a count of one. The antigen remains unidentified. The table came from immunoSEQ multiplex PCR; TCRdb's copy has only in-frame clones and leaves some out. The sample holds 90,000 to 130,000 clones; roughly 95% are singletons and the top ten take 0.4% to 0.55%. With 5 bases removed from V and 1 base from J, the gap between germline ends came to 10 bases. The CDR3 is made up of 13 amino acids. Germline-derived CDR1 and CDR2 are SGHRS and YFSETQ. This entry is derived from a study of graft-versus-host responses after intestinal transplantation. Study summary: Each recipient received anti-thymocyte globulin induction, then tacrolimus and steroids for approximately 3 years.

The sequencing here drew on unstimulated CD8+ T cells sorted from spleen or lymph node cells, taken before intestinal transplant. This rearrangement joins TRBV5-1 to TRBJ2-7; a possible D gene is TRBD2 (5 bases). The sequence was collected from a human donor who received an intestinal transplant. The CDR3 DNA follows: TGCGCCAGCAGTTACCCGGGGTCCTACGAGCAGTACTTC. It translates to CASSYPGSYEQYF.